The present entry profiles one TCR beta chain with its context. The germline V and J ends were trimmed by 3 bases and 3 bases, with 13 bases remaining between them. Germline V gene data show CDR1 as WNHNN and CDR2 as SYGVQD (reference sequence). The length of the CDR3 is 15 residues. The data originate from a study of blood T cell repertoires in COVID-19. Study-wide context: The United States, Italy and Spain supplied acute and convalescent COVID-19 samples. Nucleic acid was either cDNA or gDNA, and it came from T cells, B-cell-depleted T cells, or PBMCs.

Authors' analysis steps: Amplification of reference gene primers was used by the study to estimate nucleated cell counts. Assay: immunoSEQ multiplex PCR; the TCRdb copy retains only in-frame clones and omits some. V and J calls and clone size are copied from that table; D and trimming were computed from the DNA. The sample has about 240,000 clones; more than 75% are singletons. This TCR came from a woman aged 70-85 years with active or convalescent COVID-19. V is TRBV10-1 and J is TRBJ2-3; D is perhaps TRBD2 (7 bases). The sample was peripheral blood. CDR3 sequence reads: CASSDGRGGTDTQYF. The CDR3, as DNA: TGCGCCAGCAGTGATGGAAGGGGGGGAACAGATACGCAGTATTTT.